The following is a TCR beta chain sequence with its context. Antigen unknown. Primers included in the PCR were 60 Vbeta and 13 Jbeta primers. Profiling relied on immunoSEQ multiplex PCR, and the TCRdb table lists in-frame clones only, not all of them. The table shows some 120,000 clones, with less than 85% occurring only once. The sample is drawn from a study of cytomegalovirus exposure and HLA in healthy donors. Study results and caveats: When a later analysis compared HLA-associated TCR beta chains with equally common others, the HLA-associated chains turned out to be more clonally expanded and to have lower generation probabilities.

Material for sequencing was PBMCs. This clonotype was obtained from a man aged 25-45 years in good health and CMV-seronegative.

CDR3 loop: CASSLGQPNEKLFF. DNA for the CDR3: TGTGCCAGCAGCTTAGGACAGCCGAATGAAAAACTGTTTTTT. The chain employs TRBV5-6 and TRBJ1-4; the D gene is possibly TRBD1 (6 bases). V lost 2 bases to trimming and J lost 5 bases, with 10 bases between them. The V gene's germline CDR1 is SGHDT and CDR2 YYEEEE. The CDR3 length is 14 residues.